This TCR beta chain was captured in a study of cytomegalovirus exposure and HLA in healthy donors. This clone was detected only once. The table came from immunoSEQ multiplex PCR; TCRdb's copy has only in-frame clones and leaves some out. The repertoire holds 82,000 or so clones, with 85% to 95% as singletons. This CDR3 spans 18 amino acids. Germline V gives CDR1 LNHDA, CDR2 SQIVND (reference sequence). The V segment lost 3 bases and the J segment 1 base; nucleotides outside the gene matches: 10. V gene TRBV19 combines with J gene TRBJ1-1; 11 positions agree with TRBD1. Source material: PBMCs. This TCR was sampled from a young man in good health and CMV-seronegative. The CDR3 nucleotides are TGTGCCAGTAGTATCGGGCTCGGGACAGGGGGATGGAACACTGAAGCTTTCTTT. Translating it yields CASSIGLGTGGWNTEAFF.